What follows are 5 T cell receptor beta chains derived from one specimen sequenced in a study of cytomegalovirus exposure and HLA in healthy donors. Both 60 Vbeta primers and 13 Jbeta primers went into the PCR. Sequencing used immunoSEQ multiplex PCR; TCRdb keeps in-frame clones, though not all of them. Among roughly 87,000 clones listed, 79% were seen once. Specimen: PBMCs. The origin of the receptors is a woman aged 40 to 49 in good health and CMV-seropositive.

The chain has TRBV30 and TRBJ2-7; TRBD1 aligns across 7 bases. The CDR3 has 14 residues. V trimming: 4 bases; J trimming: 2 bases; junction bases outside the gene matches: 8. Germline values: CDR1 GTSNPN, CDR2 SVGIG (reference sequence). CDR3 amino acids: CAWNRGFGPYEQYF. In DNA form, the CDR3 reads TGTGCCTGGAACAGGGGATTTGGGCCCTACGAGCAGTACTTC. Full variable domain (remainder filled in from reference TRBV30 and TRBJ2-7): SQTIHQWPATLVQPVGSPLSLECTVEGTSNPNLYWYRQAAGRGLQLLFYSVGIGQISSEVPQNLSASRPQDRQFILSSKKLLLSDSGFYLCAWNRGFGPYEQYFGPGTRLTVT.

This clone was picked up a small number of times. The chain carries TRBV10-3 and TRBJ2-1; no reliable D call. Germline CDR1 reads ENHRY; CDR2 reads SYGVKD. CDR3 length: 12 amino acids. Trimming stripped 3 bases from V and 5 bases from J, with 5 bases between. CDR3 amino acids: CAISERDNEQFF. CDR3 DNA: TGTGCCATCAGTGAACGGGACAATGAGCAGTTCTTC.

The chain employs TRBV4-3 and TRBJ2-5; 7 bases line up with TRBD1. The J call could be wrong; TRBJ2-7 is a better fit for the DNA end. The CDR3 runs to 15 residues. The germline gives CDR1 LGHNA, CDR2 YSLEER. This CDR3 reads CASSQEGTAIYEQYF. Written as DNA, the CDR3 is TGCGCCAGCAGCCAAGAGGGGACAGCGATCTACGAGCAGTACTTC.

This clone occurred once. The chain combines TRBV7-2 with TRBJ1-5; D is uncertain. There are 15 residues in the CDR3. CDR1 SGHTA and CDR2 FQGNSA come from the germline V gene. The V gene lost 1 base and the J gene lost 4 bases, with 11 bases spanning the gap. CDR3 region: CASSLDSINNQPQHF. The CDR3 DNA reads TGTGCCAGCAGCTTAGATAGTATCAATAATCAGCCCCAGCATTTT.

This chain links TRBV7-9 with TRBJ2-3; TRBD1 is a possible D gene (5 bases). Germline CDR1 reads SEHNR; CDR2 reads FQNEAQ (reference sequence). V lost 1 base and J 2 bases, leaving 16 bases between the germline ends. The CDR3 runs to 17 residues. CDR3 loop: CASSLVTEQTYTDTQYF. In nucleotides, the CDR3 is TGTGCCAGCAGCTTAGTGACAGAACAAACTTACACAGATACGCAGTATTTT.